The 3 T cell receptor beta chains below all came from one sample that was sequenced in a study of CD8+CD57+ T cells in acquired aplastic anemia (dated by TCRdb to the late 2010s). Flow cytometry had shown CD8+CD57+ cell expansion in the patients selected for sequencing. Sequencing was performed on an Illumina HiSeq 2000. Profiling of TCR beta VDJ combinations and CDR3 sequences used genomic DNA as the template. TCRdb redid the processing of the public reads, applying fastp at Q25 and MiXCR, and retained in-frame beta chains. Rows are combined by CDR3 protein, so each entry shows the most common genes and DNA. The sample table lists some 180,000 distinct CDR3 sequences, 50% to 65% of them with a count of one. About 44% of the sample belongs to the ten largest clones. Sequences were obtained from sorted CD4+, CD8+, or CD8+CD57+ T cells (not recorded which) from PBMCs. The receptors come from a human donor with aplastic anemia.

The rearrangement uses TRBV2 and TRBJ1-5; no reliable D call. Trimming pared 2 bases from V and 5 bases from J, leaving 7 bases between. This CDR3 has 13 amino acids. Germline loops: CDR1 SNHLY, CDR2 FYNNEI. The CDR3 region is CASSESGYQPQHF. The CDR3 region has the DNA TGTGCCAGCAGTGAATCAGGCTATCAGCCCCAGCATTTT.

This clonotype was recorded many times. V gene TRBV19 combines with J gene TRBJ1-5; 9 bases are a match to TRBD1. The germline V gene encodes CDR1 LNHDA and CDR2 SQIVND (reference sequence). This CDR3 comprises 16 residues. Germline trimming cut 5 bases from V and 4 bases from J; bases unmatched to any gene: 9. The CDR3 bases are TGTGCCAGTAGTCCAAACCTAGGACAGGGGAATCAGCCCCAGCATTTT. Translation gives CASSPNLGQGNQPQHF.

This clonotype was detected only a few times. This chain joins TRBV7-8 and TRBJ1-4, with D unclear. The CDR3 sequence is 14 residues long. Germline CDR1 is SGHVS and CDR2 is FQNEAQ. The V gene lost 6 bases and the J gene lost 1 base, with 9 bases spanning the gap. The CDR3 region is CASSLGQTNEKLFF. The CDR3 DNA reads TGTGCCAGCAGTCTGGGCCAAACTAATGAAAAACTGTTTTTT.